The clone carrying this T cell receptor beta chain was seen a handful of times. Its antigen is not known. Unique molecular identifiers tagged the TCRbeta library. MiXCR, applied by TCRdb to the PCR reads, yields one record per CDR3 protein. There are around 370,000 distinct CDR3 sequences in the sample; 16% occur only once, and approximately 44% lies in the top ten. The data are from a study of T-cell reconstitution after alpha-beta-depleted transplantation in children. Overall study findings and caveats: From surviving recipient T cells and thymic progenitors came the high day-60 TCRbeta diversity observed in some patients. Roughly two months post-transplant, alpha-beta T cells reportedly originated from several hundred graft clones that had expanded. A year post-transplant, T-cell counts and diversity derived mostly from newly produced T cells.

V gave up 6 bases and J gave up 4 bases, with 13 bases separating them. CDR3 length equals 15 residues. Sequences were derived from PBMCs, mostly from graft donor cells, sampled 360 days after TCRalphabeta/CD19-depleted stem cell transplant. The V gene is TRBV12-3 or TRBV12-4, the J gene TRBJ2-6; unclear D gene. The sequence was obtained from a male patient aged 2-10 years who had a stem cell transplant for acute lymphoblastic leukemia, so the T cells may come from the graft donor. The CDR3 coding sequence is TGTGCCAGCAGCCTCGGGTGGCTCGGGGCCAACGTCCTGACTTTC. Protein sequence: CASSLGWLGANVLTF.